This entry lists 13 T cell receptor beta chains sequenced from one sample in a study of beta chain features in type 1 diabetes. Findings and caveats of the study: Shortening of TCRB CDR3s, moderate but significant, appeared in all four CD4+ subsets of Type 1 diabetes patients.

Expressed TCRB transcripts were sequenced because the entire RNA isolate underwent reverse transcription. This table comes from immunoSEQ multiplex PCR, and its TCRdb copy is limited to in-frame clones, with some not included. The sample has more than 200,000 clones, 16% seen once. These receptors have no identified antigens. Sample: naive CD4+ T cells from blood. These receptors were taken from a man aged 25 to 40 with type 1 diabetes.

DNA of the CDR3: TGTGCCAGCAGCCAAGATGACGGAGCCAAAAACATTCAGTACTTC. It is translated as CASSQDDGAKNIQYF. V gene TRBV14 combines with J gene TRBJ2-4; D gene unclear. CDR3 length: 15 amino acids. CDR1 is SGHDN, CDR2 FVKESK, per germline. V was pared by 0 bases and J by 0 bases, with 6 bases between.

This clone has more than one count but fewer than ten. The chain combines TRBV2 with TRBJ1-1, with D perhaps matching TRBD1 (5 bases). The CDR3 contains 14 residues. The ends were cut back, 5 bases at V and 1 base at J, with 11 bases in the middle. Germline V gene lookup returns CDR1 SNHLY and CDR2 FYNNEI. In DNA, the CDR3 is TGTGCCAGCAGTTCTCGGGGCGAGAACACTGAAGCTTTCTTT. Translation: CASSSRGENTEAFF.

The chain carries TRBV14 and TRBJ1-1, with D possibly being TRBD1 (5 bases). Trimming stripped 0 bases from V and 5 bases from J, with 10 bases between. The germline V gene has CDR1 SGHDN and CDR2 FVKESK. The CDR3 has 14 residues. CDR3 bases: TGTGCCAGCAGCCAAGAGAACCGGGGGACTGAAGCTTTCTTT. Translated: CASSQENRGTEAFF.

The chain joins TRBV27 to TRBJ2-7, with D possibly being TRBD2 (5 bases). Germline V gives CDR1 MNHEY, CDR2 SMNVEV (reference sequence). The length of the CDR3 is 14 residues. Trimming cost V 6 bases and J 1 base, with 13 bases left between them. CDR3 coding DNA: TGTGCCAGCAGATGGCAACGGGGATCCTACGAGCAGTACTTC. This codes for CASRWQRGSYEQYF.

This clone was detected only a few times. J is TRBJ2-7 and V is TRBV30; possibly TRBD1 for D (6 bases). The CDR3 is 13 amino acids. The germline V gene encodes CDR1 GTSNPN and CDR2 SVGIG (reference sequence). Trimming removed 2 bases at V and 3 bases at J, with 11 bases between. CDR3: CAWSTGQHYEQYF. The CDR3 DNA sequence: TGTGCCTGGAGTACGGGACAACACTACGAGCAGTACTTC.

The sample holds a few counts of this clone. The junction departs from the called germline gene at one end, perhaps through a read error. The genes are TRBV30 and TRBJ1-2; TRBD1 matches at 9 bases. The CDR3 is 12 amino acids. The germline CDR1 and CDR2 sequences are GTSNPN and SVGIG (reference sequence). The CDR3 region is CAWSPRGQGESF. In DNA, the CDR3 is TGTGCCTGGAGCCCCCGGGGACAGGGCGAGTCCTTC.

The sample holds a few counts of this clone. The gene calls are TRBV5-1 and TRBJ2-1; D possibly corresponds to TRBD1 (6 bases). Trimming stripped 4 bases from V and 4 bases from J, with 15 bases between. CDR1 is SGHRS and CDR2 is YFSETQ in the germline V gene. CDR3 length: 15 residues. The CDR3 coding sequence is TGCGCCAGCAGCCTGCAAGGGACATATTACAATGAGCAGTTCTTC. This translates into CASSLQGTYYNEQFF.

This clone was counted between two and nine times. This chain connects TRBV5-4 to TRBJ2-1; D might be TRBD2 (6 bases). CDR3 length: 15 residues. Germline CDR1 SGHNT, CDR2 YYREEE (reference sequence). Trimming shortened V by 4 bases and J by 0 bases, and 11 bases separated the two germline ends. In DNA form, the CDR3 reads TGTGCCAGCAGCCTAGCGTTGAGCTCCTACAATGAGCAGTTCTTC. Amino acid sequence: CASSLALSSYNEQFF.

The rearrangement links TRBV29-1 to TRBJ2-2, with 10 bases that match TRBD1. The germline gives CDR1 SQVTM, CDR2 ANQGSEA. There are 15 residues in the CDR3. V gave up 7 bases and J gave up 5 bases; unmatched junction bases: 10. CDR3 residues: CSASRGTGATGELFF. The CDR3 nucleotides read TGCAGCGCCTCCCGGGGGACAGGGGCTACCGGGGAGCTGTTTTTT.

This clone occurred a few times. This sequence joins TRBV25-1 and TRBJ2-1; 9 nucleotides line up with TRBD2. With V trimmed by 5 bases and J by 3 bases, 2 bases remained unmatched. CDR1 is MGHDK, CDR2 SYGVNS, per germline. CDR3 length: 14 amino acids. DNA of the CDR3: TGTGCCAGCAGTCCTAGCGGGGACTACAATGAGCAGTTCTTC. It translates to CASSPSGDYNEQFF.

The chain is built from TRBV28 and TRBJ2-3; TRBD2 matches at 10 bases. This CDR3 has 16 residues. V was pared by 4 bases and J by 0 bases, with 4 bases of the junction left unmatched. In germline, CDR1 is MDHEN, CDR2 SYDVKM. Here the CDR3 reads CASSSLAGSSTDTQYF. The CDR3 nucleotides read TGTGCCAGCAGTTCACTAGCGGGGTCTAGCACAGATACGCAGTATTTT.

The chain has TRBV7-2 and TRBJ1-1, with 8 bases that match TRBD1. CDR1 SGHTA and CDR2 FQGNSA come from the germline V gene. Unmatched junction bases numbered 5, after V lost 2 bases and J lost 9 bases. The CDR3 covers 13 residues. CDR3 sequence reads: CASSLTRDRQAFF. CDR3 nucleotide sequence: TGTGCCAGCAGCTTAACAAGGGACAGGCAAGCTTTCTTT.

The chain is built from TRBV7-9 and TRBJ2-5; D is ambiguous. Germline V gene lookup returns CDR1 SEHNR and CDR2 FQNEAQ (reference sequence). The CDR3 runs to 13 residues. V was cut by 4 bases and J by 3 bases, with 9 bases left in between. This CDR3 is CASSSPGEETQYF. CDR3 nucleotide sequence: TGTGCCAGCAGCTCCCCCGGAGAAGAGACCCAGTACTTC.